This T cell receptor (beta chain) was identified during a study of blood T cell repertoires in COVID-19. About the study: The United States, Italy and Spain provided the acute and convalescent COVID-19 samples. PBMCs, B-cell-depleted T cells, or T cells were the source of the cDNA or gDNA that made up the material.

Losses at the gene ends were 0 bases for V and 3 bases for J; bases not matched to a gene: 5. This CDR3 has 17 residues. CDR1 and CDR2 from the germline V gene are SEHNR and FQNEAQ (reference sequence). Per the original data handling: Counts of nucleated cells, estimated from reference gene primer amplification, were obtained. Sequenced by immunoSEQ multiplex PCR; TCRdb stores in-frame clones only, minus some. V, J and clone size derive from that table, while D and trimming were established from the DNA sequence. The table records 20,000 to 25,000 clones, around 82% of them present only once. This receptor was identified in a man aged 55 to 70 with active COVID-19. The V and J genes are TRBV7-9 and TRBJ2-2; 9 bases line up with TRBD2. The sequenced material came from peripheral blood. CDR3 in DNA: TGTGCCAGCAGCTTAGCGGAGACTAGCGGAGACACCGGGGAGCTGTTTTTT. It codes for CASSLAETSGDTGELFF.